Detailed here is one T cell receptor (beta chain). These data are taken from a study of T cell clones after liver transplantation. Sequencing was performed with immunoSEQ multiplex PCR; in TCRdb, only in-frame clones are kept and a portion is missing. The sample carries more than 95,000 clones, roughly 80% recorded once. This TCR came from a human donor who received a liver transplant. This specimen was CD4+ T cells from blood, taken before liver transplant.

The CDR3 coding sequence is TGTGCCAGCAGCCCGCGGTGGGGCGGTGAAGCTTTCTTT. Its protein is CASSPRWGGEAFF. The V gene is TRBV7-2, the J gene TRBJ1-1; tentative D call: TRBD1 (5 bases). CDR1 SGHTA and CDR2 FQGNSA come from the germline V gene. CDR3 length: 13 amino acids. Between the trimmed V and J ends, which lost 5 bases and 7 bases, there was a span of 14 bases.